The present TCR beta chain was sequenced within a study of blood T cell repertoires in COVID-19. Germline CDR1 and CDR2: LGHDT and YNNKEL (reference sequence). The CDR3 runs to 15 residues. V was clipped by 4 bases and J by 3 bases, with 13 bases between them. Assay used: immunoSEQ multiplex PCR; TCRdb lists only in-frame clones, some missing. This table holds 150,000 to 200,000 clones, under 85% found once. The sequence was collected from an elderly man with COVID-19, enrolled during active disease. The chain links TRBV3-1 (or the pseudogene TRBV3-2) to TRBJ1-3, with D perhaps TRBD1 (6 bases). Material for sequencing was peripheral blood. The CDR3 loop reads CASSPNRVGGNTIYF. Here the CDR3 DNA reads TGTGCCAGCAGCCCAAACAGGGTTGGTGGAAACACCATATATTTT.